This T cell receptor (beta chain) was found in a study of T cells in Graves' hyperthyroidism and ophthalmopathy. At the level of the study: At initial diagnosis, before any treatment had begun, peripheral blood was obtained.

Researchers amplified the TCR beta CDR3 regions from RNA transcripts. RT-PCR in the first round (using the HTBI primer set) targeted the TCR CDR3. TCRdb passed the multiplex PCR reads through MiXCR, listing each CDR3 protein once. The sample yields roughly 700,000 distinct CDR3 sequences, 11% to 15% seen once. This clonotype came up many times. Its target is unknown. Broader study findings: Peripheral blood also featured most of the thyroid clonotypes expanded above 0.001.

This CDR3 is 15 amino acids long. The germline gives CDR1 KGHSH, CDR2 LQKENI. V was pared by 5 bases and J by 1 base, with 14 bases between. V is TRBV18 and J is TRBJ1-1; D possibly corresponds to TRBD1 (6 bases). Sequences were obtained from blood. This TCR derives from a woman aged 18-29 years with Graves' hyperthyroidism. CDR3 region: CASSSSTGENTEAFF. The CDR3 nucleotides read TGTGCCAGCTCATCGTCGACAGGAGAGAACACTGAAGCTTTCTTT.